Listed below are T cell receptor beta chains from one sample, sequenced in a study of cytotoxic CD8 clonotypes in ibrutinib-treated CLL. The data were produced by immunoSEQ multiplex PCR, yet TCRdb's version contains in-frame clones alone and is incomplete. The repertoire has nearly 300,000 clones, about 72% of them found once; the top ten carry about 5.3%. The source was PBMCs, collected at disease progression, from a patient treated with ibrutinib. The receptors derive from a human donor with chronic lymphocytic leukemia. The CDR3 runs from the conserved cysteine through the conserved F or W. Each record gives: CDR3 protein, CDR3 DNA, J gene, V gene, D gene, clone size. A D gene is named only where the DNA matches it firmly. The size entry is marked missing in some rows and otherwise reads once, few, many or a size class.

CASSRMWRRSYEQYF TGTGCCAGCAGCCGGATGTGGCGTAGGTCCTACGAGCAGTACTTC TRBJ2-7 TRBV28 - -
CASSTRTGGYNEQFF TGTGCCAGCAGCACCCGGACAGGGGGCTACAATGAGCAGTTCTTC TRBJ2-1 TRBV11-2 TRBD1 -
CASSQDRGRSEKLFF TGCGCCAGCAGCCAAGACAGGGGGAGAAGTGAAAAACTGTTTTTT TRBJ1-4 TRBV4-1 TRBD1 -
CASSLITGNSGNTIYF TGCGCCAGCAGCTTGATTACAGGGAACTCTGGAAACACCATATATTTT TRBJ1-3 TRBV5-1 - -
CASSPGRAGNTIYF TGTGCCAGCAGCCCCGGACGGGCGGGAAACACCATATATTTT TRBJ1-3 TRBV11-2 - -
CASSLGWRTGSTDTQYF TGTGCCAGCAGCCTCGGGTGGAGAACGGGGAGCACAGATACGCAGTATTTT TRBJ2-3 TRBV7-9 - once
CASIGRGPGNTIYF TGTGCCAGTATCGGCAGGGGACCTGGAAACACCATATATTTT TRBJ1-3 TRBV19 - -
CASSFRPGEQYF TGCGCCAGCAGCTTTCGACCCGGCGAGCAGTACTTC TRBJ2-7 TRBV5-1 - -
CSVALAVNYEQYF TGCAGCGTTGCTCTGGCTGTGAACTACGAGCAGTACTTC TRBJ2-7 TRBV29-1 - -
CSVEGSAGADTQYF TGCAGCGTTGAAGGTTCGGCAGGGGCGGATACGCAGTATTTT TRBJ2-3 TRBV29-1 - -
CASSFTGASTDTQYF TGTGCCAGCAGCTTCACAGGGGCTAGCACAGATACGCAGTATTTT TRBJ2-3 TRBV5-5 TRBD1 -
CASSQGKGYSGNTIYF TGTGCCAGCAGCCAAGGAAAAGGGTATTCTGGAAACACCATATATTTT TRBJ1-3 TRBV4-2 - -
CASSHTGGYEQYF TGTGCCAGTAGCCACACAGGGGGCTACGAGCAGTACTTC TRBJ2-7 TRBV19 TRBD1 -
CASSFLAGGPTDTQYF TGTGCCAGCAGCTTTCTAGCGGGGGGGCCCACAGATACGCAGTATTTT TRBJ2-3 TRBV7-9 TRBD2 few
CSVVGSSNEQYF TGCAGCGTTGTAGGGTCTTCTAACGAGCAGTACTTC TRBJ2-7 TRBV29-1 - -
CASRGTGDRGYTF TGTGCCAGCAGAGGGACAGGGGACCGGGGCTACACCTTC TRBJ1-2 TRBV6-5 TRBD1 -
CASAQGAPNIDTGELFF TGTGCCAGCGCGCAGGGGGCGCCCAATATTGACACCGGGGAGCTGTTTTTT TRBJ2-2 TRBV27 TRBD1 once
CASSQGVSYEQYF TGCGCCAGCAGCCAAGGGGTTAGCTACGAGCAGTACTTC TRBJ2-7 TRBV4-3 - -
CASRQAPLYGYTF TGTGCCAGCAGACAGGCACCCCTCTATGGCTACACCTTC TRBJ1-2 TRBV5-6 - -
CASRGRGGLSNQPQHF TGTGCCAGTAGGGGACGGGGGGGGCTTAGCAATCAGCCCCAGCATTTT TRBJ1-5 TRBV19 - -
CASRVWDGGNQPQHF TGTGCCAGCAGAGTATGGGACGGAGGCAATCAGCCCCAGCATTTT TRBJ1-5 TRBV28 - -
CASSTVKTGDTQYF TGCGCCAGCAGTACAGTGAAGACGGGGGATACGCAGTATTTT TRBJ2-3 TRBV5-1 - -
CASSERPGSYTDTQYF TGTGCCAGCAGTGAGAGACCGGGGAGCTACACAGATACGCAGTATTTT TRBJ2-3 TRBV28 - -
CSGYSLGVEFF TGCAGCGGGTATAGCTTAGGAGTGGAGTTCTTC TRBJ2-1 TRBV29-1 - -
CASSFGGTDTQYF TGTGCCAGCAGCTTTGGGGGTACAGATACGCAGTATTTT TRBJ2-3 TRBV7-2 - -
CASSQGAGEQYF TGTGCCAGCAGCCAGGGGGCGGGGGAGCAGTACTTC TRBJ2-7 TRBV27 TRBD1 few
CASSIAGLDEQYF TGTGCCAGCAGCATAGCGGGACTCGACGAGCAGTACTTC TRBJ2-7 TRBV7-9 TRBD2 few
CASSLVTYEQYF TGTGCCAGCAGTTTAGTCACCTACGAGCAGTACTTC TRBJ2-7 TRBV28 - -
CASSEIDTQYF TGTGCCAGCAGCGAAATAGATACGCAGTATTTT TRBJ2-3 TRBV2 - -
CASSYLQGIKSPLHF TGTGCCAGCAGTTACCTTCAGGGGATTAAGTCACCCCTCCACTTT TRBJ1-6 TRBV6-6 - -
CASSPERTGGWIGYTF TGTGCCAGCAGCCCCGAGAGGACAGGGGGGTGGATCGGCTACACCTTC TRBJ1-2 TRBV5-6 TRBD1 -
CASSLGGPELFF TGCGCCAGCAGCTTGGGGGGTCCAGAGCTGTTTTTT TRBJ2-2 TRBV5-1 - -
CASSWWGPTDTQYF TGCGCCAGCAGCTGGTGGGGGCCCACAGATACGCAGTATTTT TRBJ2-3 TRBV5-1 - few
CASSLARQGGSEQFF TGTGCCAGCAGCTTAGCGCGGCAGGGGGGGTCGGAGCAGTTCTTC TRBJ2-1 TRBV7-8 - -
CASSPGQGSYEQYF TGTGCCAGCTCACCAGGACAGGGATCCTACGAGCAGTACTTC TRBJ2-7 TRBV18 TRBD1 -
CATSPEGVGYTF TGTGCCACCTCCCCTGAAGGGGTTGGCTACACCTTC TRBJ1-2 TRBV6-1 - -
CASSVVGTSSYEQYF TGTGCCAGCAGCGTAGTGGGGACTAGCTCCTACGAGCAGTACTTC TRBJ2-7 TRBV9 TRBD2 few
CATSSPPRGINEQFF TGTGCCACCAGCTCTCCTCCCCGTGGAATCAATGAGCAGTTCTTC TRBJ2-1 TRBV15 - -
CASSLIAGVPGELFF TGTGCCAGCAGCTTAATAGCGGGAGTCCCCGGGGAGCTGTTTTTT TRBJ2-2 TRBV7-3 TRBD2 -
CASRPGTSRGNEQFF TGTGCCAGCAGACCCGGGACTAGCCGGGGGAATGAGCAGTTCTTC TRBJ2-1 TRBV28 TRBD2 -
CASSPGLDSWGTQYF TGCGCCAGCAGCCCCGGGCTTGACTCCTGGGGTACGCAGTATTTT TRBJ2-3 TRBV4-3 - -
CASSEVYNNEKLFF TGTGCCAGCAGTGAAGTTTACAACAATGAAAAACTGTTTTTT TRBJ1-4 TRBV6-1 - -
CASSHAASGGVRELFF TGCGCCAGCAGCCACGCCGCTAGCGGGGGGGTTAGGGAGCTGTTTTTT TRBJ2-2 TRBV4-1 TRBD2 once
CASSLVGRIYNEQFF TGTGCCAGCAGCTTAGTGGGCAGAATCTACAATGAGCAGTTCTTC TRBJ2-1 TRBV11-2 - few
CASSPDGEGTFSYNSPLHF TGTGCCAGCTCACCAGACGGTGAAGGGACATTCTCCTATAATTCACCCCTCCACTTT TRBJ1-6 TRBV18 - -
CATSRVRGGGLGSPDTQYF TGTGCCACCAGCAGAGTCCGGGGAGGAGGCCTCGGGTCCCCAGATACGCAGTATTTT TRBJ2-3 TRBV15 - -
CASSQARNGISSYEQYF TGCGCCAGCAGCCAAGCTAGGAACGGGATAAGCTCCTACGAGCAGTACTTC TRBJ2-7 TRBV4-1 - -
CASSLRDRGSTDTQYF TGTGCCAGCAGCCTTCGGGACAGGGGGTCCACAGATACGCAGTATTTT TRBJ2-3 TRBV27 TRBD1 once
CASSLDRVSYNEQFF TGCGCCAGCAGCTTGGACAGGGTCTCCTACAATGAGCAGTTCTTC TRBJ2-1 TRBV5-1 - -
CASSQAWRAAWSPEAFF TGTGCCAGCAGCCAAGCTTGGCGGGCGGCCTGGAGCCCTGAAGCTTTCTTT TRBJ1-1 TRBV14 - few
CASSSTFGTGVNEKLFF TGTGCCAGCTCATCGACCTTCGGGACAGGGGTTAATGAAAAACTGTTTTTT TRBJ1-4 TRBV18 TRBD1 -
CASSLGELRLAGGEQYF TGTGCCAGCAGCTTAGGGGAGTTGCGGCTAGCGGGGGGCGAGCAGTACTTC TRBJ2-7 TRBV5-6 TRBD2 -
CASSPNSGRAEYEQYF TGTGCCAGCAGCCCTAACAGCGGGAGGGCCGAGTACGAGCAGTACTTC TRBJ2-7 TRBV7-6 TRBD2 -
CASSEYGREVQPQHF TGCGCCAGCAGTGAGTACGGTCGGGAGGTTCAGCCCCAGCATTTT TRBJ1-5 TRBV10-2 - -
CASSVWPWTLIDTQYF TGTGCCAGCAGCGTATGGCCTTGGACGCTCATAGATACGCAGTATTTT TRBJ2-3 TRBV9 - -